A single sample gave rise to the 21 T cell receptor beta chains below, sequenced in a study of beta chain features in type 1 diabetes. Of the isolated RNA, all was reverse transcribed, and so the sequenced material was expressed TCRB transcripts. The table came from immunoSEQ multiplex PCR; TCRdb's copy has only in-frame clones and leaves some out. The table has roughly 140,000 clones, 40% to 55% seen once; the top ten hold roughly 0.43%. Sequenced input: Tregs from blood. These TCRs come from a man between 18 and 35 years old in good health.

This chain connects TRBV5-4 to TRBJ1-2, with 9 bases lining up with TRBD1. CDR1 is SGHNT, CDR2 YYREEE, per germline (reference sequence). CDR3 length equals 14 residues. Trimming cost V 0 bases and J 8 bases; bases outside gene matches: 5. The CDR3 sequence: CASSLETGGRGYTF. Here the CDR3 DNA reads TGTGCCAGCAGCTTGGAGACAGGGGGACGCGGCTACACCTTC.

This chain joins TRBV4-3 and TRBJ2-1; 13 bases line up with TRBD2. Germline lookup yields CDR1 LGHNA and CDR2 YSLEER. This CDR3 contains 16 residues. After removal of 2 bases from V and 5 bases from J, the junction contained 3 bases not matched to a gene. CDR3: CASSQTSGRAHNEQFF. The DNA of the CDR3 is TGCGCCAGCAGCCAAACTAGCGGGAGGGCCCACAATGAGCAGTTCTTC.

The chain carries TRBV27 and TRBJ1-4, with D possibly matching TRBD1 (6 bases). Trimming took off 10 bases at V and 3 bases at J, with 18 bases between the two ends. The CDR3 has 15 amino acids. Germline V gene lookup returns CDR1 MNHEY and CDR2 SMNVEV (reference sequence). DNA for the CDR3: TGTGCCACCAGGCGGGTGGGGGCGTCTAATGAAAAACTGTTTTTT. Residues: CATRRVGASNEKLFF. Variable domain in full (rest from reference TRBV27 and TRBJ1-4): EAQVTQNPRYLITVTGKKLTVTCSQNMNHEYMSWYRQDPGLGLRQIYYSMNVEVTDKGDVPEGYKVSRKEKRNFPLILESPSPNQTSLYFCATRRVGASNEKLFFGSGTQLSVL.

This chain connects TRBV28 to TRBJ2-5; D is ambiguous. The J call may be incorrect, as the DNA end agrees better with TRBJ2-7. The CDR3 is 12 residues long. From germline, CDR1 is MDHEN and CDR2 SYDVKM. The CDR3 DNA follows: TGTGCCAGCAGCCGTCGGGTCTACGAGCAGTACTTC. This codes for CASSRRVYEQYF.

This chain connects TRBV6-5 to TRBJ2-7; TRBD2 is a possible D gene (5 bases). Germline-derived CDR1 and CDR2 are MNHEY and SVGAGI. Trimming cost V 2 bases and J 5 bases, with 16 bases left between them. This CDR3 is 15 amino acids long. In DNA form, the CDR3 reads TGTGCCAGCAGTTACGGTTCGGGGTCCCTCAACGAGCAGTACTTC. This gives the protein CASSYGSGSLNEQYF.

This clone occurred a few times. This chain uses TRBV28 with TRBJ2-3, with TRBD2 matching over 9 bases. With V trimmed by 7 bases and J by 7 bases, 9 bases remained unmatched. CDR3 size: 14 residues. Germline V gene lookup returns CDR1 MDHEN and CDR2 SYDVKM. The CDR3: CASKVAGAGNTQYF. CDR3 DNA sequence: TGTGCCAGCAAGGTAGCGGGAGCGGGAAATACGCAGTATTTT.

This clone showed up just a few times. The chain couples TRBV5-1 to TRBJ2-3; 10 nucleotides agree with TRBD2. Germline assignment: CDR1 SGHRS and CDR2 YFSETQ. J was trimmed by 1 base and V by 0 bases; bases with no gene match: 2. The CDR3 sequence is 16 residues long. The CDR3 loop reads CASSLATSGRTDTQYF. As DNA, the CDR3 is TGCGCCAGCAGCTTGGCGACTAGCGGGCGCACAGATACGCAGTATTTT.

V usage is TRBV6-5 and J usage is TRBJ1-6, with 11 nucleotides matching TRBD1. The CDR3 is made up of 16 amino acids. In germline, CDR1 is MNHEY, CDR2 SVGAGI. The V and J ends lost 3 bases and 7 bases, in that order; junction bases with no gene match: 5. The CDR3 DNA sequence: TGTGCCAGCAGTTATTCGGGACAGGGGGTGAATTCACCCCTCCACTTT. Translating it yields CASSYSGQGVNSPLHF.

The CDR3: CSVRVLAGRALSYNEQFF. CDR3 nucleotides: TGCAGCGTCCGAGTACTAGCGGGGAGAGCTCTCTCCTACAATGAGCAGTTCTTC. The gene calls are TRBV29-1 and TRBJ2-1; 10 nucleotides line up with TRBD2. Trimming at V came to 6 bases and at J to 0 bases, leaving 14 bases not matched to a gene. The germline V gene encodes CDR1 SQVTM and CDR2 ANQGSEA. The CDR3 consists of 18 residues.

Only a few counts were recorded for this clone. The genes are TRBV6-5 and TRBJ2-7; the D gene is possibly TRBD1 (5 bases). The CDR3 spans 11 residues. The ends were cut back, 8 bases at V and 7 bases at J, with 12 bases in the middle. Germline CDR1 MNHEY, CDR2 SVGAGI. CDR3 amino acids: CASSRVGEQYF. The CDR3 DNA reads TGTGCCAGCTCCAGGGTAGGAGAGCAGTACTTC.

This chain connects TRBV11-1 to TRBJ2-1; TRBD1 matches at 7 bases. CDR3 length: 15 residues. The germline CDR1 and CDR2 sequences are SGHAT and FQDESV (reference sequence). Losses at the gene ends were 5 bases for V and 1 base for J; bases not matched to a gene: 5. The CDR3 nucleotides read TGTGCCAGCAGCAGACGGACAGGTTCCTACAATGAGCAGTTCTTC. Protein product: CASSRRTGSYNEQFF.

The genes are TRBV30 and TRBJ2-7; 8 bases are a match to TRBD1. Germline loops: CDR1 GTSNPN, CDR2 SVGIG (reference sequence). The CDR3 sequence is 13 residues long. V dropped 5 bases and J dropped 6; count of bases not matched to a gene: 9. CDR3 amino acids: CAWAETGVSEQYF. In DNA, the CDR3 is TGTGCCTGGGCAGAGACAGGGGTGAGCGAGCAGTACTTC.

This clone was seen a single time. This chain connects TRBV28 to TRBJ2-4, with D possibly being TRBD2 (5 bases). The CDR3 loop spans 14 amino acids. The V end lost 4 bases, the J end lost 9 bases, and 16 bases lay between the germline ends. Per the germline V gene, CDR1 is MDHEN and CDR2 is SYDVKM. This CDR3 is CASSYTSNGIIQYF. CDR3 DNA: TGTGCCAGCAGTTATACTAGTAATGGTATCATTCAGTACTTC.

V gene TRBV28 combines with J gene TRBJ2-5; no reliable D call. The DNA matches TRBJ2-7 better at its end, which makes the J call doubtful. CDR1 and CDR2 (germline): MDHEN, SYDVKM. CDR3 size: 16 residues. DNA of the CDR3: TGTGCCAGCAGTTTTAACGGAGCGCCCTTGATAGGCGAGCAGTACTTC. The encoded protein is CASSFNGAPLIGEQYF.

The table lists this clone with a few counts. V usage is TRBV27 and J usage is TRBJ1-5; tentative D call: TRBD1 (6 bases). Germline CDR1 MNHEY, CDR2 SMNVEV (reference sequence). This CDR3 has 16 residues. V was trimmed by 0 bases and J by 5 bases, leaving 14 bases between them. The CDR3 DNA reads TGTGCCAGCAGTTTATCGATGCAGGGGCGGCATCAGCCCCAGCATTTT. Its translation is CASSLSMQGRHQPQHF.

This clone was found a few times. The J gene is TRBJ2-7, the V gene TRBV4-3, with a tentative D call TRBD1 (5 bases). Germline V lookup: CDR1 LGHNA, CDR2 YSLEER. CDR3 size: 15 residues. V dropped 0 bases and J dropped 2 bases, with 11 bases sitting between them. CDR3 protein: CASSQDRTRTYEQYF. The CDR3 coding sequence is TGCGCCAGCAGCCAAGATAGGACACGGACCTACGAGCAGTACTTC.

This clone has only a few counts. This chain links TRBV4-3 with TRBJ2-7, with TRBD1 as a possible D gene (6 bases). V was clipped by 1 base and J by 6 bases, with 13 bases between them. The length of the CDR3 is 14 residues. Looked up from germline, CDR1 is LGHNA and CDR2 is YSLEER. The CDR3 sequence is CASSQAGVSGEQYF. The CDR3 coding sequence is TGCGCCAGCAGCCAAGCAGGGGTCTCCGGCGAGCAGTACTTC.

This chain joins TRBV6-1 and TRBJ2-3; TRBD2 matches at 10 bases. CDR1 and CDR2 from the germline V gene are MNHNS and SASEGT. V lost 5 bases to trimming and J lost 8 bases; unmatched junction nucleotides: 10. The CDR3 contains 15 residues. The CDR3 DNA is TGTGCCAGCAGTTCCCAGCGGGAGGGACGGGGTACGCAGTATTTT. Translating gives CASSSQREGRGTQYF.

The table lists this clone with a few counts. For the CDR3, the DNA is TGTGCCAGTACAAGGTCCAGGAACTCTGGAAACACCATATATTTT. Amino acid sequence: CASTRSRNSGNTIYF. The genes are TRBV19 and TRBJ1-3; D gene ambiguous. V lost 7 bases and J 0 bases, leaving 13 bases between the germline ends. The CDR3 runs 15 residues. Germline V CDR1 and CDR2: LNHDA, SQIVND (reference sequence).

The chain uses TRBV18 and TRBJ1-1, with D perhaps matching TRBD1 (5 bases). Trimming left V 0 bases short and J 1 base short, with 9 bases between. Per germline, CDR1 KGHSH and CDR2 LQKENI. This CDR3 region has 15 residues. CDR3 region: CASSPPATGNTEAFF. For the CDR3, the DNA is TGTGCCAGCTCACCACCCGCTACAGGGAACACTGAAGCTTTCTTT.

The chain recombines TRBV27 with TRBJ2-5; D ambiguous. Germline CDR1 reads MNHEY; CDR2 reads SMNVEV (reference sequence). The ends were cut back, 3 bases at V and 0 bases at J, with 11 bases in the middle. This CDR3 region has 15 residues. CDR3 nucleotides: TGTGCCAGCAGTTTTTTCCGTGGCTACCAAGAGACCCAGTACTTC. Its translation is CASSFFRGYQETQYF.